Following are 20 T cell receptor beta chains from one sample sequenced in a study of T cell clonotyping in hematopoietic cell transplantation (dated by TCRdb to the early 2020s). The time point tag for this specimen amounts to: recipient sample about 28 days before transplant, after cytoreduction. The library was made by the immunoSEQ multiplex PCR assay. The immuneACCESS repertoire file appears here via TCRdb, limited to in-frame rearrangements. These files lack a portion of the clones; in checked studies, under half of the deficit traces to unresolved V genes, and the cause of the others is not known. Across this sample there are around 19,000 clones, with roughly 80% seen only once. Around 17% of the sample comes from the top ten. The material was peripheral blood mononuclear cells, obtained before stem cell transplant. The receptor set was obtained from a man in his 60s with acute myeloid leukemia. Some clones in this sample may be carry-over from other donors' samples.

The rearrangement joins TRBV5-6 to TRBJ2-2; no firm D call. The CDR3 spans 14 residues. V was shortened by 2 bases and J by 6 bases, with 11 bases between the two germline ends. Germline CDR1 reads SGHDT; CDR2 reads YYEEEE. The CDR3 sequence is CASSLGLSAGELFF. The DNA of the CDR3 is TGTGCCAGCAGCTTAGGGCTGTCCGCCGGGGAGCTGTTTTTT.

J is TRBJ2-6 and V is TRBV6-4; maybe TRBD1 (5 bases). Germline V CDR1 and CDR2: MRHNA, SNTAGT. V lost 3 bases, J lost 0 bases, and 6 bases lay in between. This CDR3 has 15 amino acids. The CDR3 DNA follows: TGTGCCAGCAGTGAGGACAACTCTGGGGCCAACGTCCTGACTTTC. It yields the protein CASSEDNSGANVLTF.

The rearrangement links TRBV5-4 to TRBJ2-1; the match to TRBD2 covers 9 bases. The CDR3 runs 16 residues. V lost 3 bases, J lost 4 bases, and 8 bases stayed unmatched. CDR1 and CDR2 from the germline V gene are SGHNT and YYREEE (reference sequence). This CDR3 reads CASSSNSGGGYNEQFF. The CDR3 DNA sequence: TGTGCCAGCAGCTCAAATAGCGGGGGAGGTTACAATGAGCAGTTCTTC.

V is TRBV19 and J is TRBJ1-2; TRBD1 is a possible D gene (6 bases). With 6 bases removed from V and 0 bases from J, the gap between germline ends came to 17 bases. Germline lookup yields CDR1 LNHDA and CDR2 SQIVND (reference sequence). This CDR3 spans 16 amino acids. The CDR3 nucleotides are TGTGCCAGTAGCCGCTACCGGGGGACATCTAACTATGGCTACACCTTC. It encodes CASSRYRGTSNYGYTF.

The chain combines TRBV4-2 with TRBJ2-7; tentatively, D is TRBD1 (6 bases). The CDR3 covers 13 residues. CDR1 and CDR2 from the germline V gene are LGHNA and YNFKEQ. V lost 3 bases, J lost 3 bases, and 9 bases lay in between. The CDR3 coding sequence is TGTGCCAGCAGCCAGCAACAGGGCTACGAGCAGTACTTC. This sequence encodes CASSQQQGYEQYF.

The CDR3 here is CASREGPNQPQHF. For the CDR3, the DNA is TGTGCCAGCAGAGAGGGGCCGAATCAGCCCCAGCATTTT. The chain is built from TRBV2 and TRBJ1-5; D perhaps matches TRBD1 (5 bases). CDR3 length: 13 residues. Germline V CDR1 and CDR2: SNHLY, FYNNEI. The V end was cut by 6 bases, the J end by 4 bases, with 10 bases between.

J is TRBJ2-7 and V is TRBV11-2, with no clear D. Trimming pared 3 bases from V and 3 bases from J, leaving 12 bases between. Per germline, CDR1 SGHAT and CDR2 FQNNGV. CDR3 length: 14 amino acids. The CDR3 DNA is TGTGCCAGCAGCTTTCCCGGATCGGGCTACGAGCAGTACTTC. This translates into CASSFPGSGYEQYF.

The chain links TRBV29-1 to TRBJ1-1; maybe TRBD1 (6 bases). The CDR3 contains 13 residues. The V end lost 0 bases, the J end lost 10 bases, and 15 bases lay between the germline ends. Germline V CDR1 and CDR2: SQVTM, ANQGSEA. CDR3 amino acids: CSVEEVVRGAAFF. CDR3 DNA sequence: TGCAGCGTTGAAGAGGTCGTGAGGGGGGCAGCTTTCTTT.

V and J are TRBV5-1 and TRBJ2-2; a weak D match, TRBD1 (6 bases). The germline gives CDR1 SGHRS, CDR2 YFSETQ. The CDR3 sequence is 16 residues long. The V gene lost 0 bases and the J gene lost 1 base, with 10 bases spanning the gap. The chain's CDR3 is CASSLDQGWNTGELFF. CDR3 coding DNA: TGCGCCAGCAGCTTGGACCAGGGGTGGAACACCGGGGAGCTGTTTTTT.

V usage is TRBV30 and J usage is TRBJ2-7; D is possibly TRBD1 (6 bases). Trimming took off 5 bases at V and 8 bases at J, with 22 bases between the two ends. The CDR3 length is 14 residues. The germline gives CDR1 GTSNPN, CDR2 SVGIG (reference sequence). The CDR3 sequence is CAWSILRTGLKQYF. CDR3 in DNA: TGTGCCTGGTCTATCCTCCGCACAGGGTTGAAGCAGTACTTC. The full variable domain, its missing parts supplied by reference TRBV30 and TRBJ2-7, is SQTIHQWPATLVQPVGSPLSLECTVEGTSNPNLYWYRQAAGRGLQLLFYSVGIGQISSEVPQNLSASRPQDRQFILSSKKLLLSDSGFYLCAWSILRTGLKQYFGPGTRLTVT.

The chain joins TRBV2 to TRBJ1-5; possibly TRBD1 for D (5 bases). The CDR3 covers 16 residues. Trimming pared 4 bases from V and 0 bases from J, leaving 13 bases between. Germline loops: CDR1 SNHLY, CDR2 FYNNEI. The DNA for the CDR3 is TGTGCCAGCAGTGTGGAGGGGAAAAATAGCAATCAGCCCCAGCATTTT. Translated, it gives CASSVEGKNSNQPQHF. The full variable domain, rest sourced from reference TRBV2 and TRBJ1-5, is EPEVTQTPSHQVTQMGQEVILRCVPISNHLYFYWYRQILGQKVEFLVSFYNNEISEKSEIFDDQFSVERPDGSNFTLKIRSTKLEDSAMYFCASSVEGKNSNQPQHFGDGTRLSIL.

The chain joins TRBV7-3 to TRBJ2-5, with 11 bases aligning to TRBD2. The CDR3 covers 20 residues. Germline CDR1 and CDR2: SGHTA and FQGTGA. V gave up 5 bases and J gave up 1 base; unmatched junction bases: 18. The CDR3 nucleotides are TGTGCCAGCAGCAACCCGTCCAAATTACGACTAGCGGGATTCCAAGAGACCCAGTACTTC. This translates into CASSNPSKLRLAGFQETQYF.

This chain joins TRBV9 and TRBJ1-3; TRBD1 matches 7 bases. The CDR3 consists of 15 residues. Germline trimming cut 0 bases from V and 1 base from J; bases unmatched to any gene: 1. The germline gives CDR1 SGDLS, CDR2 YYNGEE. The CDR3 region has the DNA TGTGCCAGCAGCGTAGAGACAGGGTCTGGAAACACCATATATTTT. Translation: CASSVETGSGNTIYF. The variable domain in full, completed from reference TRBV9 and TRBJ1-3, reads DSGVTQTPKHLITATGQRVTLRCSPRSGDLSVYWYQQSLDQGLQFLIQYYNGEERAKGNILERFSAQQFPDLHSELNLSSLELGDSALYFCASSVETGSGNTIYFGEGSWLTVV.

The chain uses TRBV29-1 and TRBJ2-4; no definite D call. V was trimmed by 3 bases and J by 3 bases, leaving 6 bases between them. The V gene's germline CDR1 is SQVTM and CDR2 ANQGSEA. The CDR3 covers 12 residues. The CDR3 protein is CSVEDDKNIQYF. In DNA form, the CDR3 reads TGCAGCGTTGAGGACGACAAAAACATTCAGTACTTC.

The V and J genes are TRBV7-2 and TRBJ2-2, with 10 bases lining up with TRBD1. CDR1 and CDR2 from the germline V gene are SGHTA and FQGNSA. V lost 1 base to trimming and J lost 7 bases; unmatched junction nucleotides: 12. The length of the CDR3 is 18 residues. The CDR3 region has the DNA TGTGCCAGCAGCTTAGTACCAACCCGGGACAGGGGTAACGGGGAGCTGTTTTTT. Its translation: CASSLVPTRDRGNGELFF.

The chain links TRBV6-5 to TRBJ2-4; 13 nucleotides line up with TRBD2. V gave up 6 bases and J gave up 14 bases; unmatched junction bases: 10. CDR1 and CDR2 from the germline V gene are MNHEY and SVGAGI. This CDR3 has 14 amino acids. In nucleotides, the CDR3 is TGTGCCAGCAGGGATGGGACTAGCGGGGTAGTAGAGTACTTC. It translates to CASRDGTSGVVEYF.

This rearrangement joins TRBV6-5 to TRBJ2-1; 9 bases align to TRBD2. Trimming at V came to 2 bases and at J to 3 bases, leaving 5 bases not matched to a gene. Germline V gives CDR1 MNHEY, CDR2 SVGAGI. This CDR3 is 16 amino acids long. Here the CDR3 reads CASSYGGGGDYNEQFF. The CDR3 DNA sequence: TGTGCCAGCAGTTACGGTGGCGGGGGGGACTACAATGAGCAGTTCTTC.

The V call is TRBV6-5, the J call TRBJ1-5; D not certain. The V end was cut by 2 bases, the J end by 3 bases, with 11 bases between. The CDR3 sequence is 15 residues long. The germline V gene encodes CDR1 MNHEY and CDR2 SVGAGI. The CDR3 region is CASSYGGGNNQPQHF. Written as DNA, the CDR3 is TGTGCCAGCAGTTACGGAGGAGGGAACAATCAGCCCCAGCATTTT.

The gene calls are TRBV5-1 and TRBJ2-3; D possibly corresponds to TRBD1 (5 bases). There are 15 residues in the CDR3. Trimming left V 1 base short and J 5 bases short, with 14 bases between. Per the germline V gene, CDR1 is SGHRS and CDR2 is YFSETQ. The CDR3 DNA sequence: TGCGCCAGCAGCTTGTGGTCAGGGATTGGAGATACGCAGTATTTT. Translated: CASSLWSGIGDTQYF.

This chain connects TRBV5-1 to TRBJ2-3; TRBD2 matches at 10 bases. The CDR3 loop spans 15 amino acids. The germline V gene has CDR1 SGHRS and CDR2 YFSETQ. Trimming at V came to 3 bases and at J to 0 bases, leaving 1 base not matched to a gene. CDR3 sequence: CASSYSGGSTDTQYF. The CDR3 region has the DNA TGCGCCAGCAGCTATAGCGGGGGGAGCACAGATACGCAGTATTTT.